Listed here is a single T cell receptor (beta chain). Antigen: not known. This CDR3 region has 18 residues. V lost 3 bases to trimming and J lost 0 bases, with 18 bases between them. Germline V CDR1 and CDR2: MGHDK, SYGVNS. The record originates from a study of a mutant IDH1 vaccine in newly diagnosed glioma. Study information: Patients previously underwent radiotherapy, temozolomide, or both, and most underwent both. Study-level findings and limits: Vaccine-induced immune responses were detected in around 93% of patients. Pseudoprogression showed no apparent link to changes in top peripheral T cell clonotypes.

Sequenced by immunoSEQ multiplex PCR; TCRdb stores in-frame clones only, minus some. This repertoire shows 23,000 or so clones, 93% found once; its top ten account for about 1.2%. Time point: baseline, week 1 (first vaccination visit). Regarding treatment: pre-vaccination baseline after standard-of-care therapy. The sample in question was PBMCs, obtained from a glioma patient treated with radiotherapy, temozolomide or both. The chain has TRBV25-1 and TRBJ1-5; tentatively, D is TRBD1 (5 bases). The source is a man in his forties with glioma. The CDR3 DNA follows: TGTGCCAGCAGTGATTCGAGGGGCAGGAAATATAGCAATCAGCCCCAGCATTTT. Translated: CASSDSRGRKYSNQPQHF.